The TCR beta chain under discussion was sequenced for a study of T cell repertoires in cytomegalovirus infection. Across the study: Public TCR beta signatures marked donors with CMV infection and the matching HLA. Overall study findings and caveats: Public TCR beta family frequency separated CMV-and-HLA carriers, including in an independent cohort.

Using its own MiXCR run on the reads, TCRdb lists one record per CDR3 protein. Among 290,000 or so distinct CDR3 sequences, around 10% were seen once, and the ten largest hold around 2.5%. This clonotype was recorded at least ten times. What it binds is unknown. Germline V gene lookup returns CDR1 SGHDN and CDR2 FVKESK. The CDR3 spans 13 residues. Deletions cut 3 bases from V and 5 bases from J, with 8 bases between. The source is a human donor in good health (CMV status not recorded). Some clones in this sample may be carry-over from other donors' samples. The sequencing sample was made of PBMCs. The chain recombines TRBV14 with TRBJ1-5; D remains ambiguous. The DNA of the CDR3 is TGTGCCAGCAGCCAGACGAGGGATCAGCCCCAGCATTTT. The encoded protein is CASSQTRDQPQHF. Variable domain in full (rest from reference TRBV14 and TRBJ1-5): EAGVTQFPSHSVIEKGQTVTLRCDPISGHDNLYWYRRVMGKEIKFLLHFVKESKQDESGMPNNRFLAERTGGTYSTLKVQPAELEDSGVYFCASSQTRDQPQHFGDGTRLSIL.